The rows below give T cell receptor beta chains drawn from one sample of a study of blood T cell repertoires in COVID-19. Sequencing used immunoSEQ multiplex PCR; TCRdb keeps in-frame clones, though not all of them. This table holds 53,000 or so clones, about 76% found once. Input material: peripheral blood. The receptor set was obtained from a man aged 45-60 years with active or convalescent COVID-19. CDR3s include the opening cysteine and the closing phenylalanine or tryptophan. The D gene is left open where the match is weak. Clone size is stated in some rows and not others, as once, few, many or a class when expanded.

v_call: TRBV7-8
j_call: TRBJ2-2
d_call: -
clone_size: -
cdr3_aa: CASSISGGKVTGELFF
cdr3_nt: TGTGCCAGCAGCATTTCAGGGGGGAAGGTCACCGGGGAGCTGTTTTTT

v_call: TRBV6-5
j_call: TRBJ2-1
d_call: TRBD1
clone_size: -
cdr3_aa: CASSYYRGEQFF
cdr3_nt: TGTGCCAGCAGTTACTACAGGGGGGAGCAGTTCTTC

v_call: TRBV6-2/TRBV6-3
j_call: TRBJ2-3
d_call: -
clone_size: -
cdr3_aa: CASSPAGRGPDTQYF
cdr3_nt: TGTGCCAGCAGTCCCGCTGGGCGGGGCCCAGATACGCAGTATTTT

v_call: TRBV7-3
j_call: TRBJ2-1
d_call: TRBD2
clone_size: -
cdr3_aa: CASSQRGNEQFF
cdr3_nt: TGTGCCAGCAGCCAGCGGGGAAATGAGCAGTTCTTC

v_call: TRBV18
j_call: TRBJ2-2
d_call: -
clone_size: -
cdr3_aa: CASSPPVRWDTGELFF
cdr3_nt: TGTGCCAGCTCACCACCGGTCAGGTGGGACACCGGGGAGCTGTTTTTT

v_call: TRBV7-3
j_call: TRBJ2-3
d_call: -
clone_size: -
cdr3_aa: CASSLGGIYTDTQYF
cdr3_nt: TGTGCCAGCAGCTTAGGGGGGATCTACACAGATACGCAGTATTTT

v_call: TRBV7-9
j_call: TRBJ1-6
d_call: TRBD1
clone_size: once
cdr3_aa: CASSPGTGVSPLHF
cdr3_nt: TGTGCCAGCAGCCCTGGGACAGGAGTCTCACCCCTCCACTTT

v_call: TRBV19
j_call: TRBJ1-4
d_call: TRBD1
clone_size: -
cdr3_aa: CASSMGQRNEKLFF
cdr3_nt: TGTGCCAGTAGTATGGGACAGCGTAATGAAAAACTGTTTTTT

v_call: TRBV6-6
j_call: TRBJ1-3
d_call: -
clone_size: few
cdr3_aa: CASSYPGVFSGNTIYF
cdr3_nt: TGTGCCAGCAGTTACCCGGGAGTGTTCTCTGGAAACACCATATATTTT

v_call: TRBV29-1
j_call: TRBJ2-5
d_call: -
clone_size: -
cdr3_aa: CSVEPSLAPQETQYF
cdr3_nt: TGCAGCGTTGAGCCTTCTCTAGCGCCCCAAGAGACCCAGTACTTC

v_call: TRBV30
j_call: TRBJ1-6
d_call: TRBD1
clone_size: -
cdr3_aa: CAWSSGQSNSPLHF
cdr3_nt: TGTGCCTGGAGTTCGGGACAGAGTAATTCACCCCTCCACTTT

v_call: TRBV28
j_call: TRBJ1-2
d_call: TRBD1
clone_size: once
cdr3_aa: CASSFRGRSYGYTF
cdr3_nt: TGTGCCAGCAGTTTTAGGGGGCGAAGCTATGGCTACACCTTC

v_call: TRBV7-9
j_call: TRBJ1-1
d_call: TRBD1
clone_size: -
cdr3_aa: CASSPMTGGRHTEAFF
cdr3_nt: TGTGCCAGCAGCCCGATGACAGGGGGTAGGCACACTGAAGCTTTCTTT

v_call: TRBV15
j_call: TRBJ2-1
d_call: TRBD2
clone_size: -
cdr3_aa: CATSGWTSGKDDEQFF
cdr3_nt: TGTGCCACCAGCGGATGGACTAGCGGGAAAGACGATGAGCAGTTCTTC

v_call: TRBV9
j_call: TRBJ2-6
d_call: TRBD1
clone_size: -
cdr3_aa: CASSASGQGFSGANVLTF
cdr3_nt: TGTGCCAGCAGCGCCTCGGGACAGGGGTTCTCTGGGGCCAACGTCCTGACTTTC

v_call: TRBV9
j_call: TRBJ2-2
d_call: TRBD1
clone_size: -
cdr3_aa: CASSVRTGQTGELFF
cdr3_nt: TGTGCCAGCAGCGTACGGACAGGGCAAACCGGGGAGCTGTTTTTT

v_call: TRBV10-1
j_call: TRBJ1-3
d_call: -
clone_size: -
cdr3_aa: CASRRTGDGTIYF
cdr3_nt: TGCGCCAGCCGCCGGACGGGGGACGGCACCATATATTTT

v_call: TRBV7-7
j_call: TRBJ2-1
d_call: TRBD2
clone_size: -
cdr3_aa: CASSLTSGDPYNEQFF
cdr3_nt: TGTGCTAGCAGCTTAACTAGCGGGGACCCTTACAATGAGCAGTTCTTC

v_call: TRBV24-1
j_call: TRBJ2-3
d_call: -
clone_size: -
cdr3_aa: CATSVPRAPDTQYF
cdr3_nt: TGTGCCACCAGTGTCCCCAGGGCCCCAGATACGCAGTATTTT

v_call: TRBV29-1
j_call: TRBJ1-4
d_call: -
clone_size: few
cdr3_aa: CSVEVPANEKLFF
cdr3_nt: TGCAGCGTTGAAGTCCCTGCGAATGAAAAACTGTTTTTT

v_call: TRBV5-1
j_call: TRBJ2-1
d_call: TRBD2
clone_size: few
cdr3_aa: CASSLYSGVNNEQFF
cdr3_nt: TGCGCCAGCAGCTTATATAGCGGGGTTAACAATGAGCAGTTCTTC

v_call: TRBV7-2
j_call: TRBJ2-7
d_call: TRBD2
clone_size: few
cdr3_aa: CASSETGGWGEQYF
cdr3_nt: TGTGCCAGCAGCGAGACGGGAGGATGGGGCGAGCAGTACTTC

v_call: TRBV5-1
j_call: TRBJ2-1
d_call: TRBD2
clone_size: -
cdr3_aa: CASSRLAEDNEQFF
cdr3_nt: TGCGCCAGCAGCCGACTAGCGGAGGACAATGAGCAGTTCTTC

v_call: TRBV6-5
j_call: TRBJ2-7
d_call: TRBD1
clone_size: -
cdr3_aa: CASNPGQSPYEQYF
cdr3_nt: TGTGCCAGCAACCCGGGACAGAGTCCCTACGAGCAGTACTTC

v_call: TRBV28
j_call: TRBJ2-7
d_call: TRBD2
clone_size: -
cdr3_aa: CASSSASGRQYEQYF
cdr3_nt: TGTGCCAGCAGTTCTGCTAGCGGGAGGCAGTACGAGCAGTACTTC

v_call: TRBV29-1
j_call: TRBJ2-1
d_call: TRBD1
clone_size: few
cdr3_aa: CSVLRTGDRNEQFF
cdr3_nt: TGCAGCGTGCTTAGGACAGGGGACCGTAATGAGCAGTTCTTC

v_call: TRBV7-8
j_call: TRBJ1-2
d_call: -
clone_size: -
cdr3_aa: CASSLTALQGRGYTF
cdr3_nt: TGTGCCAGCAGCTTAACGGCCTTACAGGGTCGGGGCTACACCTTC

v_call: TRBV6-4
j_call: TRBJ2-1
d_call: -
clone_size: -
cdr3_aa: CASSVELRNEQFF
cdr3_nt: TGTGCCAGCAGTGTCGAACTTCGTAATGAGCAGTTCTTC

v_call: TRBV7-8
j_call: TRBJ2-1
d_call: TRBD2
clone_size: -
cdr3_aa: CASSPRGENYNEQFF
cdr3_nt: TGTGCCAGCAGCCCGCGGGGGGAAAACTACAATGAGCAGTTCTTC

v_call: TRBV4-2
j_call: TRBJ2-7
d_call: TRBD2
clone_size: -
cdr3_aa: CASSQDSGGYYEQYF
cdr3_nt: TGTGCCAGCAGCCAAGATTCGGGGGGGTACTACGAGCAGTACTTC

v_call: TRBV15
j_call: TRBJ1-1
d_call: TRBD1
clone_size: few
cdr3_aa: CATSAGQGMRTEAFF
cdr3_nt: TGTGCCACCAGCGCCGGACAGGGCATGAGGACTGAAGCTTTCTTT

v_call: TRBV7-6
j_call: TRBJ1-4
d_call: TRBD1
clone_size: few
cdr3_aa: CASSLEGASATNEKLFF
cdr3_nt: TGTGCCAGCAGCTTAGAGGGGGCCAGCGCAACTAATGAAAAACTGTTTTTT

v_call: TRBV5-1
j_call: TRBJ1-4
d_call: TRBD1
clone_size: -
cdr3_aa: CASSADRGNEKLFF
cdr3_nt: TGCGCCAGCAGCGCGGACAGGGGTAATGAAAAACTGTTTTTT

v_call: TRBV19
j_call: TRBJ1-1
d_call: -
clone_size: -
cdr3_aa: CASSKQGYDTEAFF
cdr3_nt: TGTGCCAGTAGTAAACAGGGTTATGATACTGAAGCTTTCTTT

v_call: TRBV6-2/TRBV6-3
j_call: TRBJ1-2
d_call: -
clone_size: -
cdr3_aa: CASSYSSIGVRGYTF
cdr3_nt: TGTGCCAGCAGTTACTCATCGATTGGAGTCCGCGGCTACACCTTC

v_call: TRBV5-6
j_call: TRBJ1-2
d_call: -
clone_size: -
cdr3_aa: CASSLARLYPNYGYTF
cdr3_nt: TGTGCCAGCAGCTTGGCCCGGTTATATCCCAACTATGGCTACACCTTC

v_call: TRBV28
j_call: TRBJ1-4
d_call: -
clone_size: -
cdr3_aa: CASSRRGGDEKLFF
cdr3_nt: TGTGCCAGCAGTCGAAGGGGAGGGGATGAAAAACTGTTTTTT

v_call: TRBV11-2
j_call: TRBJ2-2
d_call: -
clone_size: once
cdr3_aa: CASSLDKGTGELFF
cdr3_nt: TGTGCCAGCAGCTTAGATAAGGGGACCGGGGAGCTGTTTTTT

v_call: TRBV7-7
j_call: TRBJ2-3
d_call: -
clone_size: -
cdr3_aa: CASSLDRNTDTQYF
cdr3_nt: TGTGCTAGCAGCTTAGACAGGAACACAGATACGCAGTATTTT

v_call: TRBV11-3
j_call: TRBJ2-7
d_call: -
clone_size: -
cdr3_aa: CASSLDRGLGEQYF
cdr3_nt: TGTGCCAGCAGCTTAGATCGAGGATTGGGCGAGCAGTACTTC